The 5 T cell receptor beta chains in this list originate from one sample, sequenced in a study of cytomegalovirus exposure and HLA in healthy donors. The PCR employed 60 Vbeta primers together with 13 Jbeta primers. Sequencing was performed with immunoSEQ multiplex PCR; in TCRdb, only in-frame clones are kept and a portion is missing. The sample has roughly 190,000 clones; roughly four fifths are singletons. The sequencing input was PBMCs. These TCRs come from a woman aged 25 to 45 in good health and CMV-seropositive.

The CDR3 DNA sequence: TGTGCCAGCAGCGAACAAACGTTCCCTGGGGCCAACGTCCTGACTTTC. Translated, it gives CASSEQTFPGANVLTF. The chain carries TRBV9 and TRBJ2-6; D remains ambiguous. Per the germline V gene, CDR1 is SGDLS and CDR2 is YYNGEE. Trimming left V 3 bases short and J 2 bases short, with 12 bases between. This CDR3 spans 16 amino acids.

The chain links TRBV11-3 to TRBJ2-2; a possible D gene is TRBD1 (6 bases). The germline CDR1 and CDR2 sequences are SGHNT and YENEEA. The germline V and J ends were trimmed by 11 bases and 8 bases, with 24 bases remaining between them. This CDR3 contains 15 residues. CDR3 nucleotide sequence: TGTGCCTCCGTCAGGCACAGGGTCCAATCGGGGGAGCTGTTTTTT. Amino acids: CASVRHRVQSGELFF.

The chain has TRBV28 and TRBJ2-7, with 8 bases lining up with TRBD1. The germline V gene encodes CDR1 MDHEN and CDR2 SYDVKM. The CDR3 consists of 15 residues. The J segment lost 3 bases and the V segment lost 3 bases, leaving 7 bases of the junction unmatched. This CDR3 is CASSFWSGGIYEQYF. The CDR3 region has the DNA TGTGCCAGCAGTTTCTGGTCAGGGGGCATCTACGAGCAGTACTTC.

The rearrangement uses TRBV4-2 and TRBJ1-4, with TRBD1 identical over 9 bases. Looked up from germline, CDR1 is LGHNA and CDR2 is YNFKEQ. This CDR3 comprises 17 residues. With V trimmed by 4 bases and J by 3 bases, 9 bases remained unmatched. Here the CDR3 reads CASSREQGAKSNEKLFF. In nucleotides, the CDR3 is TGTGCCAGCAGCCGTGAACAGGGGGCGAAGTCTAATGAAAAACTGTTTTTT.

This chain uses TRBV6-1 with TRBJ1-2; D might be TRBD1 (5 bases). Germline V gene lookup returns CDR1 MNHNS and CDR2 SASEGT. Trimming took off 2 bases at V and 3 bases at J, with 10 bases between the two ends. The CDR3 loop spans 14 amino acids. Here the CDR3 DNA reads TGTGCCAGCAGTGAACAGGGATTACACTATGGCTACACCTTC. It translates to CASSEQGLHYGYTF.